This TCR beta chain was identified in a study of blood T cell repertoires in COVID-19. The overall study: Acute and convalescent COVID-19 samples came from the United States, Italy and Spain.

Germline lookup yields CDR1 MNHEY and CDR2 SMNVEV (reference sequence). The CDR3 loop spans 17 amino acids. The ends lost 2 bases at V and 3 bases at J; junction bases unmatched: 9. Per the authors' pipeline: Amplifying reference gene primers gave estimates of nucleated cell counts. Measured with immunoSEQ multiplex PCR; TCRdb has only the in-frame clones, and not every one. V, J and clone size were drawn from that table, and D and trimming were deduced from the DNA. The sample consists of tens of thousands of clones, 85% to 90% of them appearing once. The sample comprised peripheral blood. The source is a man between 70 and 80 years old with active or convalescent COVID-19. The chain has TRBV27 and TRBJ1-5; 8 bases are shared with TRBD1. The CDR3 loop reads CASSLTFRTGINQPQHF. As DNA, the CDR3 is TGTGCCAGCAGTTTAACCTTCCGGACAGGGATCAATCAGCCCCAGCATTTT.